These T cell receptor beta chains were read from a single sample in a study of blood T cell repertoires in COVID-19. Sequencing used immunoSEQ multiplex PCR; TCRdb keeps in-frame clones, though not all of them. This table holds just over 200,000 clones, roughly 75% found once. The sample consisted of peripheral blood. Receptors originate from a woman in her 70s with acute or convalescent COVID-19. The conserved cysteine and the conserved F or W are not part of the CDR3 here. A D gene is named only where the DNA matches it firmly.

cdr3_aa v_call d_call j_call
ASSFYSLNTEAF TRBV7-9 - TRBJ1-1
ASSRVRGTNYNEQF TRBV7-9 - TRBJ2-1
ASSSNAGGSWGDTGELF TRBV27 TRBD2 TRBJ2-2
ASSLFEALESYGYT TRBV5-6 - TRBJ1-2
ASSKTGLVNEQF TRBV6-5 TRBD2 TRBJ2-1
ASSLYLAGVDTQY TRBV7-9 TRBD2 TRBJ2-3
ASSPGPGQGNTEAF TRBV18 TRBD1 TRBJ1-1
ASSHSGQPYEQY TRBV19 TRBD2 TRBJ2-7
ASAQGTAFNSPLH TRBV12-5 TRBD1 TRBJ1-6
ASSPWTGQETQY TRBV11-2 TRBD1 TRBJ2-5
ASFQGRLETQY TRBV18 - TRBJ2-5
ASSLVTPTGNTEAF TRBV7-8 - TRBJ1-1
ASSPPQGNTEAF TRBV18 - TRBJ1-1
ASREDNEQF TRBV9 - TRBJ2-1
ASSYSGTNQETQY TRBV6-5 TRBD2 TRBJ2-5
ASSILTGNMDSNQPQH TRBV19 TRBD1 TRBJ1-5
ASSITTDTDTQY TRBV19 - TRBJ2-3
ASSFSGQGAGGYT TRBV5-1 TRBD1 TRBJ1-2
ASSLTNFNEQF TRBV7-3 - TRBJ2-1
AWSEGYAYNSPLH TRBV30 - TRBJ1-6
ASSLVEADTQY TRBV5-1 - TRBJ2-3
ASSFLAGIESYEQY TRBV7-2 TRBD2 TRBJ2-7
ASGSIDTEAF TRBV3-1/TRBV3-2 - TRBJ1-1
ASSLSPGQGAGGYT TRBV18 TRBD1 TRBJ1-2
ASSGGQLYGYT TRBV3-1/TRBV3-2 TRBD1 TRBJ1-2
ASSKGTSGSIYEQY TRBV5-4 TRBD2 TRBJ2-7
ASSGGVGSEAF TRBV6-1 - TRBJ1-1
ASSPRYEQY TRBV18 - TRBJ2-7
SVEGGEYNEKLF TRBV29-1 - TRBJ1-4
ASSQERTGKF TRBV3-1/TRBV3-2 - TRBJ2-1
ASAPQYSGNTIY TRBV19 - TRBJ1-3
ASSFSADSYNEQF TRBV5-1 - TRBJ2-1
AGQLSYNSPLH TRBV6-5 - TRBJ1-6
ASSAPRDRRTYNSPLH TRBV28 TRBD1 TRBJ1-6
SVAGGLNSYNEQF TRBV29-1 TRBD1 TRBJ2-1
AWRSPWTAYGYT TRBV30 - TRBJ1-2
ASSEQGSYGYT TRBV25-1 - TRBJ1-2
ASSPDGNYGYT TRBV18 - TRBJ1-2
ASSQLTSNNEQF TRBV3-1/TRBV3-2 - TRBJ2-1
ASSFGLPFGELF TRBV7-9 - TRBJ2-2
ASSPPGHPQRTDTQY TRBV28 - TRBJ2-3
ASSPIRDTKQY TRBV18 - TRBJ2-7
ASSLLSGAGSYEQY TRBV5-4 - TRBJ2-7
ASSGPQGDAEAF TRBV5-1 TRBD1 TRBJ1-1
ASSEGRQGIYEQY TRBV6-1 - TRBJ2-7
ASSSTGTGFRGYT TRBV7-2 TRBD1 TRBJ1-2
SVDREGGNEQF TRBV29-1 TRBD2 TRBJ2-1
ASRAPGQGGEKLF TRBV19 TRBD1 TRBJ1-4
ASNPGQGDQPQH TRBV28 TRBD1 TRBJ1-5
ASSLRQAGGYEQY TRBV5-4 TRBD2 TRBJ2-7
SVANRNTEAF TRBV29-1 - TRBJ1-1
ASSLAGWTEAF TRBV5-1 - TRBJ1-1
ASRLRGTSQADTQY TRBV5-1 - TRBJ2-3